The text below deals with one T cell receptor (beta chain). In its sample, this clonotype was seen many times. Its recognized antigen is unknown. Base-call qualities are not available, and no considerably larger clone is one nucleotide away. CDR1 MNHEY and CDR2 SVGAGI are derived from the germline V gene. The CDR3 runs 14 amino acids, cysteine and phenylalanine included. Just the 42-base CDR3 DNA is kept, in frame starting at base 1. V and J are trimmed by 2 bases and 7 bases, and the gene matches miss 4 bases of the junction. The record originates from a study of neurological immune-mediated disorders (dated by TCRdb to the late 2010s). Some background on the complete study: Of the approximately 35 multiple sclerosis patients, approximately 31 had relapsing-remitting MS and 3 had secondary progressive MS. The cohort included some 68 subjects: roughly 15 with HAM/TSP, about 34 with multiple sclerosis, and approximately 20 healthy controls. Longitudinal samples, technical triplicates and paired sorted CD4+ and CD8+ T-cell subsets, alongside PBMC samples, were included among the 90 to 130 TCR-beta libraries. Peripheral blood TCR-beta repertoires from HTLV-I-associated myelopathy (HAM/TSP) patients, multiple sclerosis patients and healthy controls were compared by UMI-based sequencing.

Findings and caveats that apply to the study as a whole: The MS cluster was not associated with any clinical or MRI features, and the authors stated that larger cohorts are needed. The highest TCR clonal expansion was observed in HAM/TSP patients, whereas the lowest was observed in MS patients, even when compared with healthy controls. In phylogenetic analysis, the repertoires of 18 of 34 MS patients grouped into a cluster of related CDR3 sequences, which suggests a possible signature at the repertoire level. No identical CDR3 amino acid sequences were shared among expanded clones across subjects, suggesting private TCR-beta repertoires in all groups.

cDNA was synthesized by template-switch 5'RACE using a primer carrying a 10-nucleotide random unique molecular identifier by which each TCR transcript was tagged. Every sequencing run yielded over 160 million TCR-beta sequences covering 15-18 subjects. Total RNA was extracted with the RNeasy kit. Using the KAPA Real-time Library Amplification kit, TCR-beta VDJ regions were amplified with primers for the TCR constant region and the 5'RACE anchor. Sample indexes and Illumina adaptors were added in a first PCR, after which library yield was increased in a second PCR. The roughly 650 bp TCR product was size-selected on a 2% E-gel SizeSelection system after Ampure bead purification. Library quality was checked on a Bioanalyzer, concentration was measured with Qubit, and libraries were quantified with the Kapa Library Quantification kit before pooling. An Illumina HiSeq 2500 sequenced the libraries paired-end 2 x 150 bp. To increase sequence diversity, roughly 24-32% phiX was spiked into each library pool. Per the authors' processing: Quality-filtered reads were processed with the UMI-based MiGEC pipeline, which removed over 85% of raw TCR sequences during error correction. VDJ genes were aligned to IMGT germline references, and each clonotype was defined by a unique CDR3 amino acid sequence together with V-J genes. Clonal expansion, Shannon diversity and CDR3 relatedness were evaluated with VDJtools (CalcPairwiseDistances, ClusterSamples), while phylogenetic trees were built in CLCbio workbench. Using coefficient-of-variation modelling across technical triplicates, the study counted a clone as expanded if it had at least 8 unique UMIs. Through fastp at Q25 and MiXCR, TCRdb rebuilt clones from the public reads, retaining in-frame beta chains. Rows merge per CDR3 protein into single entries with the most common DNA and genes. The V and J calls here are based on TCRdb, not the publication. Present in this sample are about 65,000 distinct CDR3 sequences, under 5% of which were seen just once. 2.5% to 3% of the sample is held by the ten biggest clonotypes.

Libraries from unsorted PBMCs were made from 2 million PBMCs kept in RNAlater at -80 degrees C until RNA extraction. Multiple sclerosis patients were enrolled in a US clinical protocol evaluating disease progression by magnetic resonance imaging. Peripheral blood underwent Ficoll-Hypaque density gradient centrifugation to isolate PBMCs, which were then cryopreserved in liquid nitrogen. The chain is assembled from TRBV6-5 and TRBJ2-2; the junction holds 7 bases that match TRBD2. The specimen sequenced was PBMCs. This TCR was sampled from a man aged 45-60 years with multiple sclerosis. The CDR3 corresponds to CASSYGRGIGELFF. The DNA sequence follows: TGTGCCAGCAGTTACGGGAGGGGAATCGGGGAGCTGTTTTTT.